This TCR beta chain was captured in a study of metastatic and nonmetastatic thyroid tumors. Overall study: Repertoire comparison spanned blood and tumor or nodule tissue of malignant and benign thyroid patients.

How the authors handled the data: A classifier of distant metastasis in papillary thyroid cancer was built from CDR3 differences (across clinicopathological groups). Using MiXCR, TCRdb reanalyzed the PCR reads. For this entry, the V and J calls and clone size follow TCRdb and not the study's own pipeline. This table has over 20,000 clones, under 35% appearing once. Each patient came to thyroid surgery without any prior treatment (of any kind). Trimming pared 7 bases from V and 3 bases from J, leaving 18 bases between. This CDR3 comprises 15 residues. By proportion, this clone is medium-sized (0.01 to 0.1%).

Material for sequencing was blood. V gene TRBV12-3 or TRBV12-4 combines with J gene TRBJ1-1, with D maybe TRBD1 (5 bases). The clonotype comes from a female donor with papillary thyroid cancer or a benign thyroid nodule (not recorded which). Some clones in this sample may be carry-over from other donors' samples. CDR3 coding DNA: TGTGCCAGCACCCTCTCGGCAGGGCGGGACACTGAAGCTTTCTTT. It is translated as CASTLSAGRDTEAFF.